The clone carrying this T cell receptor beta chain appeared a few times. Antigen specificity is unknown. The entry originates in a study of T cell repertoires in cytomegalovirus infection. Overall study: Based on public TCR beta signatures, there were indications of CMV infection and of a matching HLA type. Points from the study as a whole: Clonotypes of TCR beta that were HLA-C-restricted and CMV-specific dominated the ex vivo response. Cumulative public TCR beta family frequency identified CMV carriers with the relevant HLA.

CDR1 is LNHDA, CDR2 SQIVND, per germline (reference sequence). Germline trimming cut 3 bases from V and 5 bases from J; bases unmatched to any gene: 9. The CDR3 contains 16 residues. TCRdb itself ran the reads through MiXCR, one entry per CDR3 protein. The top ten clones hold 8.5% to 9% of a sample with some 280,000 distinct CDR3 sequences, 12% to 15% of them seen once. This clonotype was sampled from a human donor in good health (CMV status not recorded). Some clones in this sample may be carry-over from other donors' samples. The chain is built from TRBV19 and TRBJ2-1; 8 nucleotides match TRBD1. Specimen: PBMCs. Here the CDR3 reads CASSIPTGVGHNEQFF. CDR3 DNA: TGTGCCAGTAGTATCCCGACAGGGGTTGGGCACAATGAGCAGTTCTTC.